This T cell receptor (beta chain) comes out of a study of shared clonotypes between healthy human individuals. Study results and limitations: The study drew on few donors, limiting represented genetic and exposure-history diversity.

This clone occurred a few times. Antigen unknown. The assay was immunoSEQ multiplex PCR, and TCRdb's table has in-frame clones only and misses some. The profile covers approximately 700,000 clones, with 60% to 75% appearing a single time and 1.5% to 2% taken by the ten largest. V was clipped by 1 base and J by 1 base; unmatched bases: 6. The CDR3 sequence is 17 residues long. The germline V gene has CDR1 SEHNR and CDR2 FQNEAQ (reference sequence). The source of this sequence is a woman aged 25 to 39 in good health. The chain employs TRBV7-9 and TRBJ1-1, with TRBD1 matching over 10 bases. The specimen sequenced was memory CD4+ T cells sorted from blood. The subset here: CD45RA-negative fraction. In DNA form, the CDR3 reads TGTGCCAGCAGCTTAGGGGCTGACAGGGGGCGGAACACTGAAGCTTTCTTT. Its protein is CASSLGADRGRNTEAFF.